A single sample is the source of the 19 T cell receptor beta chains below, sequenced in a study of T cell changes during pregnancy in multiple sclerosis. Measured with immunoSEQ multiplex PCR; TCRdb has only the in-frame clones, and not every one. Here the sample spans roughly 40,000 clones, more than 85% being singletons. Sample: CD4+ T cells from peripheral blood mononuclear cells, taken after pregnancy. These receptors all come from a female donor in good health, enrolled as a control in a pregnancy study.

There are a few counts of this clone. The rearrangement uses TRBV10-1 and TRBJ2-2; D gene ambiguous. This CDR3 is built from 12 residues. Per the germline V gene, CDR1 is WNHNN and CDR2 is SYGVQD (reference sequence). V was cut by 4 bases and J by 6 bases, with 6 bases left in between. CDR3 coding DNA: TGCGCCAGCAGTGCAGGTCCCGGGGAGCTGTTTTTT. Amino acids: CASSAGPGELFF.

The genes are TRBV6-4 and TRBJ2-7; a possible D gene is TRBD1 (6 bases). V was pared by 4 bases and J by 5 bases, with 18 bases between. CDR3 size: 15 residues. Germline lookup yields CDR1 MRHNA and CDR2 SNTAGT. CDR3 in amino acids: CASSASGTPGDEQYF. The CDR3 DNA follows: TGTGCCAGCAGTGCTTCGGGTACCCCAGGGGACGAGCAGTACTTC.

The rearrangement links TRBV10-2 to TRBJ2-3; 9 bases line up with TRBD2. Looked up from germline, CDR1 is WSHSY and CDR2 is SAAADI. CDR3 size: 16 residues. The J segment lost 8 bases and the V segment lost 5 bases, leaving 14 bases of the junction unmatched. In nucleotides, the CDR3 is TGCGCCAGCAGTCGGGCGCGGGAGGGCCGGGCGGGTACGCAGTATTTT. Amino acids: CASSRAREGRAGTQYF.

V is TRBV4-1 and J is TRBJ1-3, with 7 bases that match TRBD1. CDR3 length: 17 residues. Germline assignment: CDR1 MGHRA and CDR2 YSYEKL. Trimming removed 1 base from V and 4 bases from J; junction bases left unmatched: 10. The DNA of the CDR3 is TGCGCCAGCAGCCAAGGCAGACAGGGAAGCGGGGGAAACACCATATATTTT. It is translated as CASSQGRQGSGGNTIYF.

The V gene is TRBV5-6, the J gene TRBJ2-3; D perhaps matches TRBD2 (6 bases). CDR3 length: 15 amino acids. The germline V gene encodes CDR1 SGHDT and CDR2 YYEEEE. Trimming took off 3 bases at V and 3 bases at J, with 14 bases between the two ends. CDR3 bases: TGTGCCAGCAGCTCGTGGGGTAGCGGAACAGATACGCAGTATTTT. It yields the protein CASSSWGSGTDTQYF.

V usage is TRBV28 and J usage is TRBJ2-3; 9 bases fit TRBD1. This CDR3 has 15 residues. Germline trimming cut 8 bases from V and 6 bases from J; bases unmatched to any gene: 12. Germline V CDR1 and CDR2: MDHEN, SYDVKM. As DNA, the CDR3 is TGTGCCAGCCCACCGCGACAGGGGGACACGGATACGCAGTATTTT. It translates to CASPPRQGDTDTQYF. The full variable domain, its missing parts supplied by reference TRBV28 and TRBJ2-3, is DVKVTQSSRYLVKRTGEKVFLECVQDMDHENMFWYRQDPGLGLRLIYFSYDVKMKEKGDIPEGYSVSREKKERFSLILESASTNQTSMYLCASPPRQGDTDTQYFGPGTRLTVL.

The V call is TRBV25-1, the J call TRBJ2-1; 7 nucleotides agree with TRBD2. V shed 2 bases, J shed 2 bases, and the junction held 3 bases outside the gene matches. Germline V gene data show CDR1 as MGHDK and CDR2 as SYGVNS. This CDR3 is built from 15 residues. In nucleotides, the CDR3 is TGTGCCAGCAGTGAACCCGGGGGGACCTACAATGAGCAGTTCTTC. This encodes CASSEPGGTYNEQFF.

This rearrangement joins TRBV28 to TRBJ2-5; TRBD2 might be the D (5 bases). In germline, CDR1 is MDHEN, CDR2 SYDVKM. CDR3 length equals 13 residues. V was shortened by 4 bases and J by 4 bases, with 10 bases between the two germline ends. CDR3 sequence (DNA): TGTGCCAGCAGTTCCCCTAGCACAGAGACCCAGTACTTC. Translation: CASSSPSTETQYF. Full variable domain (remainder filled in from reference TRBV28 and TRBJ2-5): DVKVTQSSRYLVKRTGEKVFLECVQDMDHENMFWYRQDPGLGLRLIYFSYDVKMKEKGDIPEGYSVSREKKERFSLILESASTNQTSMYLCASSSPSTETQYFGPGTRLLVL.

The chain recombines TRBV7-9 with TRBJ1-1, with unresolved D. Germline V lookup: CDR1 SEHNR, CDR2 FQNEAQ (reference sequence). The CDR3 has 11 amino acids. Trimming left V 1 base short and J 5 bases short, with 2 bases between. The CDR3 is CASSLVTEAFF. Written as DNA, the CDR3 is TGTGCCAGCAGCTTAGTAACTGAAGCTTTCTTT.

The chain links TRBV28 to TRBJ1-2, with D hard to call. The CDR3 is 12 residues long. V dropped 2 bases and J dropped 8 bases, with 9 bases sitting between them. Germline CDR1 MDHEN, CDR2 SYDVKM. The CDR3 sequence: CASSLRGVGYTF. CDR3 nucleotide sequence: TGTGCCAGCAGTTTACGGGGTGTAGGCTACACCTTC.

The rearrangement uses TRBV10-3 and TRBJ2-3; tentatively, D is TRBD2 (7 bases). Trimming took 3 bases from V and 1 from J, leaving 14 bases between them. The CDR3 consists of 16 residues. Germline CDR1 and CDR2: ENHRY and SYGVKD. The CDR3: CAISDERGGGTDTQYF. CDR3 DNA sequence: TGTGCCATCAGTGACGAAAGGGGGGGTGGCACAGATACGCAGTATTTT.

The sample holds one count of this clone. V and J are TRBV11-2 and TRBJ1-5, with 8 positions matching TRBD1. V was clipped by 5 bases and J by 3 bases; unmatched bases: 6. Looked up from germline, CDR1 is SGHAT and CDR2 is FQNNGV. This CDR3 is 15 amino acids long. For the CDR3, the DNA is TGTGCCAGCAGCCGCGACAGGGGACCCAATCAGCCCCAGCATTTT. It yields the protein CASSRDRGPNQPQHF. The whole variable domain, filled in from reference TRBV11-2 and TRBJ1-5, reads EAGVAQSPRYKIIEKRQSVAFWCNPISGHATLYWYQQILGQGPKLLIQFQNNGVVDDSQLPKDRFSAERLKGVDSTLKIQPAKLEDSAVYLCASSRDRGPNQPQHFGDGTRLSIL.

Here the CDR3 DNA reads TGCGCCAGCAGCTCGGACAGGACGAACACTGAAGCTTTCTTT. Its protein is CASSSDRTNTEAFF. V gene TRBV5-1 combines with J gene TRBJ1-1; 7 bases match TRBD1. The CDR3 has 14 residues. V was clipped by 3 bases and J by 1 base; unmatched bases: 3. Germline-derived CDR1 and CDR2 are SGHRS and YFSETQ.

This rearrangement joins TRBV28 to TRBJ2-7; D uncertain. The CDR3 totals 11 residues. The ends were cut back, 3 bases at V and 4 bases at J, with 4 bases in the middle. CDR1 MDHEN and CDR2 SYDVKM come from the germline V gene. The CDR3 DNA reads as TGTGCCAGCAGTTTTCGGTACGAGCAGTACTTC. It encodes CASSFRYEQYF.

The CDR3 DNA follows: TGTGCCAGCAGCAACCCAGGGAGGGAACAGCCCCAGCATTTT. It translates to CASSNPGREQPQHF. This sequence joins TRBV7-2 and TRBJ1-5; possibly TRBD1 for D (5 bases). The CDR3 is made up of 14 amino acids. Germline-derived CDR1 and CDR2 are SGHTA and FQGNSA. The V and J ends lost 5 bases and 7 bases respectively, with 15 bases between them.

Here the CDR3 reads CAIGERAGGVSTDTQYF. CDR3 sequence (DNA): TGTGCCATCGGGGAACGTGCGGGAGGGGTTAGCACAGATACGCAGTATTTT. The V and J genes are TRBV10-3 and TRBJ2-3; 9 bases match TRBD2. V dropped 8 bases and J dropped 0; count of bases not matched to a gene: 12. The germline CDR1 and CDR2 sequences are ENHRY and SYGVKD. This CDR3 is 17 amino acids long.

The rearrangement uses TRBV28 and TRBJ2-7; D possibly corresponds to TRBD2 (6 bases). The CDR3 is made up of 14 amino acids. The V end was cut by 8 bases, the J end by 0 bases, with 14 bases between. Germline loops: CDR1 MDHEN, CDR2 SYDVKM. The CDR3: CASSSGGSSYEQYF. As DNA, the CDR3 is TGTGCCAGCTCCTCTGGGGGGTCCTCCTACGAGCAGTACTTC.

The chain links TRBV14 to TRBJ2-2, with 7 bases identical to TRBD1. The CDR3 is 15 amino acids. V lost 4 bases and J lost 3; bases outside the gene matches: 5. CDR1 and CDR2 from the germline V gene are SGHDN and FVKESK. CDR3 in DNA: TGTGCCAGCAGCCTCAGGGGGTCTCACACCGGGGAGCTGTTTTTT. It yields the protein CASSLRGSHTGELFF.

This sequence joins TRBV19 and TRBJ1-5; TRBD1 matches at 7 bases. The ends lost 8 bases at V and 0 bases at J; junction bases unmatched: 4. CDR3 length: 14 residues. Germline CDR1 reads LNHDA; CDR2 reads SQIVND (reference sequence). CDR3: CASAAGGSNQPQHF. CDR3 nucleotides: TGTGCCAGTGCCGCAGGGGGTAGCAATCAGCCCCAGCATTTT.